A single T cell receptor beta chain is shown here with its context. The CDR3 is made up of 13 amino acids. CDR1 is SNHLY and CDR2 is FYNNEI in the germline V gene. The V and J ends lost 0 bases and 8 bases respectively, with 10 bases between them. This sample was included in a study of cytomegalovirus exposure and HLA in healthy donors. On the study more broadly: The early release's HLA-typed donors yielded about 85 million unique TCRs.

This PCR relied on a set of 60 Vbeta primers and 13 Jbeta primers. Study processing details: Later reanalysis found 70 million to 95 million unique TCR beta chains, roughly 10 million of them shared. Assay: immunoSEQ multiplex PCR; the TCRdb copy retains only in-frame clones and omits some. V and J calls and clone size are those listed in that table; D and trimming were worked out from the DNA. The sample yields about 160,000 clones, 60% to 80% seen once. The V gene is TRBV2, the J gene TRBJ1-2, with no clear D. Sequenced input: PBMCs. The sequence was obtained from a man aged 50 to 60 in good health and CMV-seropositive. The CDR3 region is CASSEALTYGYTF. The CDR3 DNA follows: TGTGCCAGCAGTGAAGCGCTAACCTACGGCTACACCTTC.